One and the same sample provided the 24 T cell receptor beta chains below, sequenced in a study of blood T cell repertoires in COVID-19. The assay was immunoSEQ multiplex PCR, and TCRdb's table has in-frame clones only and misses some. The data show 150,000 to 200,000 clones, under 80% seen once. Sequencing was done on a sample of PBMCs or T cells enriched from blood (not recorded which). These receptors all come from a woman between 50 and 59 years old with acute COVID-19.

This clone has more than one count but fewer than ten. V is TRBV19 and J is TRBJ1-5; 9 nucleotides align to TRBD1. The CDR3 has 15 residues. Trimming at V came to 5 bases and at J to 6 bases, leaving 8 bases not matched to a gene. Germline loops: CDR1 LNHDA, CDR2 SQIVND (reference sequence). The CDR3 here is CASSSPGTGSQPQHF. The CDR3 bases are TGTGCCAGTAGTTCCCCCGGGACAGGGTCTCAGCCCCAGCATTTT.

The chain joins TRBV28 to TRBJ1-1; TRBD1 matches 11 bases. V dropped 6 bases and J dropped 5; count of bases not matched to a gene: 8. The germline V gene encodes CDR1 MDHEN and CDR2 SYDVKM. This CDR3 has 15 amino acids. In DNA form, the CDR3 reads TGTGCCAGCAGAACCTCAGGGACAGGGGGAACTGAAGCTTTCTTT. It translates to CASRTSGTGGTEAFF.

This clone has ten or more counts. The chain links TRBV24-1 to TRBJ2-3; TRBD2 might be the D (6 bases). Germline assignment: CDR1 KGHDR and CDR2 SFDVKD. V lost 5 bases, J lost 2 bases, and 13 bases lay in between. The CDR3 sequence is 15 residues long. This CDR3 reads CATSVPGANTDTQYF. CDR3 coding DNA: TGTGCCACCAGTGTTCCGGGAGCGAACACAGATACGCAGTATTTT.

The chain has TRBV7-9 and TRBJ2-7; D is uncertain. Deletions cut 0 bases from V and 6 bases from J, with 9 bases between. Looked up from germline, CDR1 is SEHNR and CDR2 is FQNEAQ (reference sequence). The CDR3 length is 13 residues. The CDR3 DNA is TGTGCCAGCAGCTTAGCGGGCGTTCCCGAGCAGTACGTC. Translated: CASSLAGVPEQYV.

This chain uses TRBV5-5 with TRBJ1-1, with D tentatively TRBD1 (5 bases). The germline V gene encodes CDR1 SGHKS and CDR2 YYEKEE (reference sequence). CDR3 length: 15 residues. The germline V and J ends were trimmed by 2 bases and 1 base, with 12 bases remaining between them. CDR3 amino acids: CASSFGGPTNTEAFF. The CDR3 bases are TGTGCCAGCAGCTTCGGGGGTCCGACGAACACTGAAGCTTTCTTT. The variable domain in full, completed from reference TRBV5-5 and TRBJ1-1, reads DAGVTQSPTHLIKTRGQQVTLRCSPISGHKSVSWYQQVLGQGPQFIFQYYEKEERGRGNFPDRFSARQFPNYSSELNVNALLLGDSALYLCASSFGGPTNTEAFFGQGTRLTVV.

DNA for the CDR3: TGTGCCAGTAGTAGGGCTAGCGGGGGTGGGGAGACCCAGTACTTC. Translating gives CASSRASGGGETQYF. This sequence joins TRBV19 and TRBJ2-5, with TRBD2 matching 10 bases. This CDR3 has 15 amino acids. The germline V gene encodes CDR1 LNHDA and CDR2 SQIVND (reference sequence). V lost 4 bases, J lost 5 bases, and 7 bases stayed unmatched.

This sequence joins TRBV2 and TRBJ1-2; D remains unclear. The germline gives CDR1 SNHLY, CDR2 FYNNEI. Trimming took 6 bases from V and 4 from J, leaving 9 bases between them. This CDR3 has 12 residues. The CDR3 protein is CASREGRYGYTF. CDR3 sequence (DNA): TGTGCCAGCAGGGAGGGTCGCTATGGCTACACCTTC.

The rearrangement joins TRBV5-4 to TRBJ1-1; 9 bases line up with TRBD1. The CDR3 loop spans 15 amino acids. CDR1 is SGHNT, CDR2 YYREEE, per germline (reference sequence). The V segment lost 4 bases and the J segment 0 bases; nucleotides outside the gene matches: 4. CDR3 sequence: CASSPGQGMNTEAFF. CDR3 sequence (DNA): TGTGCCAGCAGCCCGGGACAGGGAATGAACACTGAAGCTTTCTTT.

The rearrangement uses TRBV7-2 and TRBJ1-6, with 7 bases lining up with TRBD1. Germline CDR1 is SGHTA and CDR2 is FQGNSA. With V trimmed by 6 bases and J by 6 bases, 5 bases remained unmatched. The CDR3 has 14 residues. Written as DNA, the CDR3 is TGTGCCAGCAGTCCCGACAGGGCTAATTCACCCCTCCACTTT. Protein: CASSPDRANSPLHF.

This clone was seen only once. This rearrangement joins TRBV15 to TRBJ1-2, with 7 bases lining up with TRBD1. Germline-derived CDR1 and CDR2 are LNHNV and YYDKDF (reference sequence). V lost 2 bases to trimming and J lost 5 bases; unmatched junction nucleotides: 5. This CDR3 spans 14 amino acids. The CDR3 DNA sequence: TGTGCCACCAGCAGACGACAGGGCCAGTATGGCTACACCTTC. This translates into CATSRRQGQYGYTF.

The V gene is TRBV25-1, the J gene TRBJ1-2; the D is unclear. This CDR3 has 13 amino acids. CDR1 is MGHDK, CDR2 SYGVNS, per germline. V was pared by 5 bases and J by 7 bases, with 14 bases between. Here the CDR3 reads CASSLSGLGGYTF. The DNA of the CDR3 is TGTGCCAGCAGTCTCTCGGGTTTAGGTGGCTACACCTTC.

The CDR3 bases are TGTGCCAGCAGTATTTTAGGGGGCACTGAAGCTTTCTTT. Its translation: CASSILGGTEAFF. V is TRBV12-3 or TRBV12-4 and J is TRBJ1-1; tentative D call: TRBD1 (6 bases). Trimming removed 5 bases from V and 4 bases from J, with 11 bases in between. The CDR3 runs to 13 residues.

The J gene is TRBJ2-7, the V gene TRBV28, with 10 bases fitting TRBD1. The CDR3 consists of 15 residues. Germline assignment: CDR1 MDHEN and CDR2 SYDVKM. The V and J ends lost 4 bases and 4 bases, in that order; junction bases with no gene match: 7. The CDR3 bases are TGTGCCAGCAGTTCTGGACAGGGGGTGCCTTACGAGCAGTACGTC. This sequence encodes CASSSGQGVPYEQYV.

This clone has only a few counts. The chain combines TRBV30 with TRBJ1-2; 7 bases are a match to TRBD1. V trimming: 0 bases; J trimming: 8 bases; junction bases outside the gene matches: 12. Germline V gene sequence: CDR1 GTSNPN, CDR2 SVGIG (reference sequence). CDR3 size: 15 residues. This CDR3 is CAWSVGREGASGYTF. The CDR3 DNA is TGTGCCTGGAGTGTGGGACGCGAGGGGGCTTCCGGCTACACCTTC.

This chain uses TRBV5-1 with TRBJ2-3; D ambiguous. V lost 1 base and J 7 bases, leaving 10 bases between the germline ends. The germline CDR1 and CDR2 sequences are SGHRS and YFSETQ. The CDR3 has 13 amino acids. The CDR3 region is CASSLPQEHTQYF. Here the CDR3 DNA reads TGCGCCAGCAGCTTGCCCCAGGAACATACGCAGTATTTT.

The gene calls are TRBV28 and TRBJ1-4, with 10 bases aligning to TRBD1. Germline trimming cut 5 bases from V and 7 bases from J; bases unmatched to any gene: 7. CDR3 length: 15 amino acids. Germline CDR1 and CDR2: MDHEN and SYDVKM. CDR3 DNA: TGTGCCAGCAGTCTTTCCGACAGGGGGCGTGAAAAACTGTTTTTT. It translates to CASSLSDRGREKLFF.

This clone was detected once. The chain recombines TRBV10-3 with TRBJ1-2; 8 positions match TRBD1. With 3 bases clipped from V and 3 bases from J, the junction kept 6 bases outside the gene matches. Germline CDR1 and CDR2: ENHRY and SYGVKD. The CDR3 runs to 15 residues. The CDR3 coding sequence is TGTGCCATCAGTGACACAGGGGGAATTGACTATGGCTACACCTTC. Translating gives CAISDTGGIDYGYTF.

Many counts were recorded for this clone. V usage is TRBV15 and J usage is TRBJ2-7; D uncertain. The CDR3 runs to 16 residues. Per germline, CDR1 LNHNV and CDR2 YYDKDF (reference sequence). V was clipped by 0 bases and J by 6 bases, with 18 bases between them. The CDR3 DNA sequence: TGTGCCACCAGCAGAGACCCGCCCTCGGTCGGAGCCGAGCAGTACGTC. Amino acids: CATSRDPPSVGAEQYV.

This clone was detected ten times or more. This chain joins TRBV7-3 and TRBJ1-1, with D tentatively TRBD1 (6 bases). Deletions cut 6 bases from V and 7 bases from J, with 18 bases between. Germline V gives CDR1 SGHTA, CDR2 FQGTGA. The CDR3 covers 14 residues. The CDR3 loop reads CASSMVDGQHEAFF. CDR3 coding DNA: TGTGCCAGCAGTATGGTCGACGGACAGCATGAAGCTTTCTTT. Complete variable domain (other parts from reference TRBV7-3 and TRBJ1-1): GAGVSQTPSNKVTEKGKYVELRCDPISGHTALYWYRQSLGQGPEFLIYFQGTGAADDSGLPNDRFFAVRPEGSVSTLKIQRTERGDSAVYLCASSMVDGQHEAFFGQGTRLTVV.

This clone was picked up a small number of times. The CDR3 region has the DNA TGTGCCAGCAGTTTGGGGCTTCCCGGCCCCCAGCATTTT. Encoded protein: CASSLGLPGPQHF. The V call is TRBV28, the J call TRBJ1-5, with D possibly being TRBD1 (5 bases). The V gene lost 3 bases and the J gene lost 10 bases, with 13 bases spanning the gap. The CDR3 has 13 residues. Germline CDR1 is MDHEN and CDR2 is SYDVKM.

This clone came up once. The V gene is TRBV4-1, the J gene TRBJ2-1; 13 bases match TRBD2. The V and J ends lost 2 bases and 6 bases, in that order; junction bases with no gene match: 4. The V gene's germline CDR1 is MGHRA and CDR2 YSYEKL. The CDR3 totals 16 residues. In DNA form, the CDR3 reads TGCGCCAGCAGCCAATTCGGACTAGCGGGGGCCAATGAGCAGTTCTTC. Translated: CASSQFGLAGANEQFF.

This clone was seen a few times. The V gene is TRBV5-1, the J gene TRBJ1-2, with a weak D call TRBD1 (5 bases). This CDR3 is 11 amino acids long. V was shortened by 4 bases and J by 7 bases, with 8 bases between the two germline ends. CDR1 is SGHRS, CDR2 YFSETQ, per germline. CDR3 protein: CASSQGSGYTF. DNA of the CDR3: TGCGCCAGCAGCCAGGGATCTGGCTACACCTTC.

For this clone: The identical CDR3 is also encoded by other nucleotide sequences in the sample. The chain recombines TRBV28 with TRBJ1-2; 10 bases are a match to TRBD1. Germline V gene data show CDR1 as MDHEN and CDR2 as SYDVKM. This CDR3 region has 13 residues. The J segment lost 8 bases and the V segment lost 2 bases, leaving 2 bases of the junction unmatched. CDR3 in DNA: TGTGCCAGCAGTTTAGGGGACAGGGGAGGCTACACCTTC. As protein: CASSLGDRGGYTF.

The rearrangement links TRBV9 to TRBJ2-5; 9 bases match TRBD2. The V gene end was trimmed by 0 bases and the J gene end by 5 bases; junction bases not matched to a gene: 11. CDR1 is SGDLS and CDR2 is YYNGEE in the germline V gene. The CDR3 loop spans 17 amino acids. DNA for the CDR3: TGTGCCAGCAGCGTAGGAGTAGCGGGGGACCCCATCGAGACCCAGTACTTC. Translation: CASSVGVAGDPIETQYF.